The source of this T cell receptor beta chain is a study of shared clonotypes between healthy human individuals (dated by TCRdb to about 2020). General notes on the study: A few men and a couple of women, aged 18 to 49 years, made up the cohort. Per donor, three plates each were used for CD4 naive and CD4 memory, two for CD8 naive, and one for CD8 memory. The study deeply sequenced blood TCR repertoires of about 5 healthy adults to estimate repertoire size and the extent of clonotype sharing between individuals. To increase sequencing depth and limit assay-specific biases, TCR repertoire library preparation and sequencing were carried out by different laboratories using diverse techniques. Leukapheresis yielded between about 0.85 and 9.5 billion PBMCs per donor. Results and caveats for the whole study, not just this receptor: Sampling was limited to blood, and TCR repertoires in tissue likely differ from TCR repertoires in blood. Naive subsets generally had larger estimated clonotype richness than memory subsets did. Because the study included only a small number of donors, the genetic and exposure-history diversity represented was limited. Rarefaction of sorted-subset datasets indicated incomplete sequencing despite the large sequencing depth. Pairwise subsampling led to the expectation that sequencing depth would affect the degree of clonotype sharing among donors. When a few donors were compared, the shared fraction of clonotypes was around 5.1% for naive CD4, over 3% for naive CD8, 2.3% for memory CD4, and under 0.5% for memory CD8. Clonotypes shared by all four sorted-subset donors showed higher generation probabilities than non-shared clonotypes.

Healthy HIV-negative adults with no recently reported acute infections or vaccinations were included as donors. Only Caucasian adults living in Nashville, Tennessee, USA were represented among the donors. Magnetic negative selection was used to enrich CD4+ T cells, after which naive cells were positively selected on CD45RA and the negative fraction became the memory subset. After blood collection by leukapheresis, PBMCs were isolated using Ficoll-Histopaque density gradient centrifugation and then cryopreserved in the vapor phase of liquid nitrogen. Analytical flow cytometry was used to check the purity and quantity of every magnetically sorted T cell population. Genomic DNA was isolated from each sorted fraction and quantified by UV absorbance on a Nanodrop 2000c. Of note for this clone: Its antigen target is currently unknown. There are no base qualities to consult, and no much larger clone falls within one base.

CDR1 MNHEY and CDR2 SMNVEV are derived from the germline V gene (reference sequence). The CDR3 goes from the cysteine to the phenylalanine over 13 residues. The sequence is cut down to CDR3 DNA, 39 bases in frame from base 1. Trimming takes 2 bases from V and 0 bases from J, and the germline ends sit 4 bases apart. Using the deep immunoSEQ assay, TCR CDR3 regions were amplified from genomic DNA by multiplex PCR. Extracted genomic DNA from each cell subset was spread evenly across all wells of several immunoSEQ 96-well plates, with each plate serving as a replicate. For sorted subsets, each replicate PCR was loaded with around 220 ng genomic DNA, equivalent to about 30,000 T cell genomes. Purified libraries were measured with a Qubit 3.0 fluorometer, size-checked on a Bioanalyzer 2100, and measured again with the KAPA Library Quantification kit. Every immunoSEQ 96-well plate was sequenced on a dedicated single-read 150-cycle Illumina NextSeq 550 flow cell. In the paper's pipeline: Because the immunoSEQ output held only junctional sequences and lacked quality scores, the filtering could not match the filtering applied to full-length reads. Sequences were annotated with PyIR, a Python wrapper for IgBLAST v1.9, and V/J genes and CDR3 were assigned using IMGT germline references. Reads were removed for weak V/J assignments (E-value above 1e-6), missing CDR3, stop codons, out-of-frame junctions, or ambiguous translated residues. V3J clonotypes were defined as sequences sharing an identical inferred V gene, J gene, and CDR3 amino acid sequence. Percentage overlap between repertoires was computed as shared unique clonotypes divided by the size of the smaller repertoire. Three approaches were used to assess repertoire richness: RTK rarefaction, the Chao1 estimator, and Recon v2.1 estimates of unobserved clonotypes. Generation probabilities were computed with OLGA for all TCRbeta clonotypes obtained by the gDNA method from four donors. TCRdb retrieved this table from immuneACCESS and kept in-frame rearrangements only. Not all clones are present; in checked studies, unresolved V genes account for under half, and no reason is known for the remainder. For V, J and clone size, that table is used; D and trimming come from the DNA. The sample table lists some 2 million clones, over 85% of them with a count of one. The top ten clonotypes cover 0.1% to 0.15% of the sample.

This receptor was obtained from a young man in good health. The sample consisted of naive CD4+ T cells sorted from blood. The sample's cell subset or site label, in plain terms: CD45RA+ positively selected. In this chain, TRBV27 is recombined with TRBJ1-2; too little of a D gene remains to name it. The encoded CDR3 is CASSLAANYGYTF. The nucleotide sequence is given as TGTGCCAGCAGTTTAGCAGCTAACTATGGCTACACCTTC.